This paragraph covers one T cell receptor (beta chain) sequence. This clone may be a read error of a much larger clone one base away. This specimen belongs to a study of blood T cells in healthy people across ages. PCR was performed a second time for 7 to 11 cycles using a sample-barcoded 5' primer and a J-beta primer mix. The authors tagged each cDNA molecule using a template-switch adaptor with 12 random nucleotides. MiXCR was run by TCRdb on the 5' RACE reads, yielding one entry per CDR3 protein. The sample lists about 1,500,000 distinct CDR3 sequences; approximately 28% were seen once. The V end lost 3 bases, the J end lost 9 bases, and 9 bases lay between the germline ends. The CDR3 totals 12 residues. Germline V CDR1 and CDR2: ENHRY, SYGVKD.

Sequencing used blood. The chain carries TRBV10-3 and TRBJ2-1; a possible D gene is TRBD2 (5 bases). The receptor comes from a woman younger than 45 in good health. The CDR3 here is CAISDSGGEQFF. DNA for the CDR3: TGTGCCATCAGTGACAGCGGCGGTGAGCAGTTCTTC.